These 7 T cell receptor beta chains originate from one sample sequenced in a study of cytomegalovirus exposure and HLA in healthy donors. It was with 60 Vbeta and 13 Jbeta primers that the PCR ran. Produced via immunoSEQ multiplex PCR; TCRdb's table is partial and in-frame only. This table holds about 140,000 clones, about 77% found once. Sequenced sample: PBMCs. These receptors originate from a female donor in good health and CMV-seronegative.

This clone was counted a few times. The J gene is TRBJ1-5, the V gene TRBV2; 10 bases fit TRBD1. The ends lost 6 bases at V and 6 bases at J; junction bases unmatched: 5. Germline lookup yields CDR1 SNHLY and CDR2 FYNNEI. The CDR3 has 14 residues. CDR3 amino acids: CASRLTGGSQPQHF. The CDR3 region has the DNA TGTGCCAGCAGGCTGACAGGGGGCAGTCAGCCCCAGCATTTT.

The V gene is TRBV6-5, the J gene TRBJ1-2; possibly TRBD1 for D (5 bases). V was trimmed by 6 bases and J by 4 bases, leaving 15 bases between them. CDR1 is MNHEY, CDR2 SVGAGI, per germline. The CDR3 has 14 residues. CDR3 sequence reads: CASSRTSGVYGYTF. DNA of the CDR3: TGTGCCAGCAGCCGAACCTCGGGGGTCTATGGCTACACCTTC.

The V and J genes are TRBV6-1 and TRBJ2-2; D is unresolved. V lost 5 bases and J lost 1, with 5 bases in between. The CDR3 runs to 13 residues. The germline CDR1 and CDR2 sequences are MNHNS and SASEGT. CDR3 bases: TGTGCCAGCAGTAATCAGAACACCGGGGAGCTGTTTTTT. It encodes CASSNQNTGELFF.

V gene TRBV6-5 combines with J gene TRBJ2-1; 8 bases line up with TRBD2. The V segment lost 2 bases and the J segment 5 bases; nucleotides outside the gene matches: 5. CDR1 and CDR2 (germline): MNHEY, SVGAGI. This CDR3 region has 15 residues. CDR3 DNA: TGTGCCAGCAGTTACAGCGTAGCGGGGAACAATGAGCAGTTCTTC. This encodes CASSYSVAGNNEQFF.

The chain joins TRBV27 to TRBJ1-1; possibly TRBD1 for D (5 bases). The germline V gene encodes CDR1 MNHEY and CDR2 SMNVEV (reference sequence). The CDR3 sequence is 15 residues long. V gave up 1 base and J gave up 4 bases, with 13 bases separating them. The CDR3 DNA is TGTGCCAGCAGTTTATGGCAGGGATCCGGCACTGAAGCTTTCTTT. It encodes CASSLWQGSGTEAFF.

This clone was recorded only once. The genes are TRBV27 and TRBJ2-7; 11 bases line up with TRBD2. V shed 6 bases and J 3 bases; nucleotides not matched to a gene: 19. CDR3 length: 19 amino acids. Germline CDR1 is MNHEY and CDR2 is SMNVEV (reference sequence). This chain's CDR3 is CASRFLRLLAGVGSYEQYF. CDR3 nucleotide sequence: TGTGCCAGCAGATTCCTACGCCTACTAGCGGGAGTAGGCAGCTACGAGCAGTACTTC.

The rearrangement links TRBV28 to TRBJ2-4; TRBD1 aligns across 8 bases. J gave up 0 bases and V 3 bases, and 10 bases lay outside the gene matches. The CDR3 extends over 18 amino acids. CDR1 and CDR2 (germline): MDHEN, SYDVKM. The CDR3 here is CASSFVRGRGLAKNIQYF. As DNA, the CDR3 is TGTGCCAGCAGTTTTGTTCGTGGCAGGGGGCTAGCCAAAAACATTCAGTACTTC. The variable domain in full, completed from reference TRBV28 and TRBJ2-4, reads DVKVTQSSRYLVKRTGEKVFLECVQDMDHENMFWYRQDPGLGLRLIYFSYDVKMKEKGDIPEGYSVSREKKERFSLILESASTNQTSMYLCASSFVRGRGLAKNIQYFGAGTRLSVL.